The 32 T cell receptor beta chains below all came from one sample that was sequenced in a study of cytomegalovirus exposure and HLA in healthy donors. PCR used 60 Vbeta primers and 13 Jbeta primers. The repertoire was sequenced with immunoSEQ multiplex PCR; TCRdb's copy has only in-frame clones and lacks some. The table includes tens of thousands of clones, about 75% detected once. What was sequenced was PBMCs. The receptors shown here come from a woman aged 40 to 55 in good health and CMV-seropositive.

This chain uses TRBV15 with TRBJ1-5; 8 bases agree with TRBD1. Trimming cost V 2 bases and J 6 bases; bases outside gene matches: 6. This CDR3 spans 15 amino acids. From germline, CDR1 is LNHNV and CDR2 YYDKDF (reference sequence). CDR3 sequence reads: CATSRTDREGQPQHF. In DNA form, the CDR3 reads TGTGCCACCAGCAGAACGGACAGGGAGGGTCAGCCCCAGCATTTT.

This chain uses TRBV27 with TRBJ2-7; D may be TRBD1 (6 bases). V was pared by 5 bases and J by 5 bases, with 13 bases between. Germline lookup yields CDR1 MNHEY and CDR2 SMNVEV (reference sequence). CDR3 length equals 13 residues. The CDR3 DNA sequence: TGTGCCAGCAGTCCCGGGACACTTCACGAGCAGTACTTC. Amino acid sequence: CASSPGTLHEQYF.

The chain combines TRBV6-1 with TRBJ1-1; D is unresolved. The CDR3 covers 13 residues. V lost 6 bases, J lost 4 bases, and 12 bases lay in between. Germline lookup yields CDR1 MNHNS and CDR2 SASEGT. The CDR3 sequence is CASRRVSGTEAFF. CDR3 DNA sequence: TGTGCCAGCAGACGCGTCTCCGGCACTGAAGCTTTCTTT.

This clone was seen a handful of times. This chain joins TRBV4-3 and TRBJ1-4, with TRBD1 as a possible D gene (6 bases). V was clipped by 5 bases and J by 5 bases, with 15 bases between them. The CDR3 has 15 amino acids. Germline assignment: CDR1 LGHNA and CDR2 YSLEER. CDR3 amino acids: CASSSRGAPNEKLFF. In DNA form, the CDR3 reads TGCGCCAGCAGCAGCCGGGGGGCGCCAAATGAAAAACTGTTTTTT.

The chain recombines TRBV6-4 with TRBJ2-1, with D possibly TRBD1 on 6 matching bases. Looked up from germline, CDR1 is MRHNA and CDR2 is SNTAGT. The CDR3 spans 15 residues. Trimming cost V 0 bases and J 8 bases, with 14 bases left between them. As DNA, the CDR3 is TGTGCCAGCAGTGACTCAGGGACAAGTCGTGATGAGCAGTTCTTC. This gives the protein CASSDSGTSRDEQFF.

This clone was counted once. This chain uses TRBV14 with TRBJ1-2, with a tentative D call TRBD1 (6 bases). With 3 bases removed from V and 7 bases from J, the gap between germline ends came to 12 bases. The germline CDR1 and CDR2 sequences are SGHDN and FVKESK. This CDR3 is built from 13 residues. CDR3 region: CASSQTGFSGYTF. The CDR3 DNA reads as TGTGCCAGCAGCCAGACAGGTTTTAGTGGCTACACCTTC.

This clone was counted only a few times. The chain joins TRBV7-6 to TRBJ2-3, with D perhaps matching TRBD2 (5 bases). The germline V gene encodes CDR1 SGHVS and CDR2 FNYEAQ. V lost 1 base and J 1 base, leaving 6 bases between the germline ends. The CDR3 has 14 amino acids. The CDR3 spells CASSLEGGTDTQYF. CDR3 DNA: TGTGCCAGCAGCTTAGAGGGAGGCACAGATACGCAGTATTTT.

This chain links TRBV6-1 with TRBJ1-5; the match to TRBD1 covers 7 bases. The junction had 11 bases not matched to a gene; V was cut back by 6 bases and J by 9 bases. CDR3 length: 14 residues. Germline V lookup: CDR1 MNHNS, CDR2 SASEGT. As DNA, the CDR3 is TGTGCCAGCAGACCTGGACAGGCTTCAGGGCCCCAGCATTTT. Its protein is CASRPGQASGPQHF.

The rearrangement links TRBV18 to TRBJ2-7, with 7 positions matching TRBD2. Germline V CDR1 and CDR2: KGHSH, LQKENI. This CDR3 has 13 residues. V dropped 3 bases and J dropped 3; count of bases not matched to a gene: 2. The CDR3 loop reads CASSPGGNYEQYF. CDR3 in DNA: TGTGCCAGCTCACCCGGGGGGAACTACGAGCAGTACTTC. Variable domain in full (rest from reference TRBV18 and TRBJ2-7): NAGVMQNPRHLVRRRGQEARLRCSPMKGHSHVYWYRQLPEEGLKFMVYLQKENIIDESGMPKERFSAEFPKEGPSILRIQQVVRGDSAAYFCASSPGGNYEQYFGPGTRLTVT.

The rearrangement links TRBV19 to TRBJ1-1, with D perhaps matching TRBD1 (6 bases). The length of the CDR3 is 13 residues. Germline CDR1 LNHDA, CDR2 SQIVND (reference sequence). Trimming shortened V by 4 bases and J by 4 bases, and 10 bases separated the two germline ends. The CDR3 reads CASSRQDSTEAFF. For the CDR3, the DNA is TGTGCCAGTAGTAGACAGGATAGCACTGAAGCTTTCTTT.

This sequence joins TRBV27 and TRBJ2-4; the D gene is possibly TRBD1 (6 bases). The germline gives CDR1 MNHEY, CDR2 SMNVEV (reference sequence). The CDR3 runs 12 residues. The V and J ends lost 3 bases and 16 bases respectively, with 16 bases between them. As DNA, the CDR3 is TGTGCCAGCAGTTTGTCGGAGGACAGTGGATACTTC. Translating gives CASSLSEDSGYF.

The chain carries TRBV7-9 and TRBJ2-3, with 11 nucleotides matching TRBD2. From germline, CDR1 is SEHNR and CDR2 FQNEAQ (reference sequence). V was clipped by 7 bases and J by 2 bases; unmatched bases: 11. The CDR3 extends over 17 amino acids. The CDR3 DNA sequence: TGTGCCAGCAACCCTAAGACTAGCGGGGTTTTCACAGATACGCAGTATTTT. This translates into CASNPKTSGVFTDTQYF.

The rearrangement uses TRBV7-9 and TRBJ2-3, with D perhaps matching TRBD1 (5 bases). The CDR3 sequence is 16 residues long. V shed 5 bases and J shed 4 bases, with 19 bases lying between them. Germline-derived CDR1 and CDR2 are SEHNR and FQNEAQ (reference sequence). The CDR3 nucleotides are TGTGCCAGCAGCCCCCCCTTGCAGGGAAGAGCAGATACGCAGTATTTT. It codes for CASSPPLQGRADTQYF.

Only one count was recorded for this clone. The chain uses TRBV9 and TRBJ1-2; 9 bases line up with TRBD1. This CDR3 is built from 14 residues. Unmatched junction bases numbered 6, after V lost 0 bases and J lost 9 bases. The germline CDR1 and CDR2 sequences are SGDLS and YYNGEE. The CDR3 is CASSVGQGGRSYTF. For the CDR3, the DNA is TGTGCCAGCAGCGTAGGACAGGGGGGGAGGAGCTACACCTTC. Full variable domain (missing parts from reference TRBV9 and TRBJ1-2): DSGVTQTPKHLITATGQRVTLRCSPRSGDLSVYWYQQSLDQGLQFLIQYYNGEERAKGNILERFSAQQFPDLHSELNLSSLELGDSALYFCASSVGQGGRSYTFGSGTRLTVV.

The rearrangement uses TRBV4-1 and TRBJ1-2; a weak D match, TRBD1 (6 bases). Germline-derived CDR1 and CDR2 are MGHRA and YSYEKL. This CDR3 comprises 16 residues. The ends were cut back, 1 base at V and 4 bases at J, with 16 bases in the middle. Written as DNA, the CDR3 is TGCGCCAGCAGCCAAGCTTCCTGGGACACCCTCTATGGCTACACCTTC. Protein product: CASSQASWDTLYGYTF.

This chain uses TRBV6-1 with TRBJ1-1; tentatively, D is TRBD1 (5 bases). Germline values: CDR1 MNHNS, CDR2 SASEGT. This CDR3 comprises 14 residues. The V gene lost 4 bases and the J gene lost 1 base, with 10 bases spanning the gap. Here the CDR3 reads CASSGQGTNTEAFF. CDR3 bases: TGTGCCAGCAGTGGGCAGGGTACGAACACTGAAGCTTTCTTT.

This clone occurred a few times. The chain employs TRBV6-5 and TRBJ2-7, with D perhaps TRBD1 (6 bases). CDR3 length: 14 amino acids. Germline V gives CDR1 MNHEY, CDR2 SVGAGI. With 5 bases removed from V and 1 base from J, the gap between germline ends came to 12 bases. CDR3 protein: CASSGTPPSYEQYF. The CDR3 bases are TGTGCCAGCAGTGGGACACCCCCTTCCTACGAGCAGTACTTC.

This clone was recorded a few times. The chain uses TRBV29-1 and TRBJ2-7, with D maybe TRBD1 (6 bases). Trimming took 6 bases from V and 3 from J, leaving 12 bases between them. There are 12 residues in the CDR3. Germline lookup yields CDR1 SQVTM and CDR2 ANQGSEA. As DNA, the CDR3 is TGCAGCGTCGGGATGACAGGCTACGAGCAGTACTTC. Protein product: CSVGMTGYEQYF.

As DNA, the CDR3 is TGTGCCAGCAGCGGTGGGTTGGAGGATTCACCCCTCCACTTT. Protein: CASSGGLEDSPLHF. V and J are TRBV2 and TRBJ1-6; no reliable D call. This CDR3 contains 14 residues. Germline CDR1 reads SNHLY; CDR2 reads FYNNEI. Trimming removed 6 bases at V and 8 bases at J, with 14 bases between.

The table lists this clone with a few counts. This chain links TRBV5-1 with TRBJ1-1; a weak D match, TRBD1 (6 bases). The V end lost 2 bases, the J end lost 3 bases, and 8 bases lay between the germline ends. The CDR3 totals 13 residues. Germline V gene sequence: CDR1 SGHRS, CDR2 YFSETQ. The CDR3 sequence: CASSFDRHTEAFF. The CDR3 DNA reads TGCGCCAGCAGCTTTGACAGGCACACTGAAGCTTTCTTT.

The chain employs TRBV5-1 and TRBJ2-3; 12 bases line up with TRBD2. The V gene's germline CDR1 is SGHRS and CDR2 YFSETQ. V trimming: 3 bases; J trimming: 4 bases; junction bases outside the gene matches: 3. The CDR3 sequence is 15 residues long. The CDR3: CASSSSGGASDTQYF. The CDR3 DNA reads as TGCGCCAGCAGCTCTAGCGGGGGGGCATCAGATACGCAGTATTTT.

This clone appeared a few times. This chain links TRBV30 with TRBJ2-7; no firm D call. Germline V gene sequence: CDR1 GTSNPN, CDR2 SVGIG (reference sequence). CDR3 length: 14 residues. V lost 2 bases, J lost 5 bases, and 16 bases lay in between. The CDR3 DNA reads as TGTGCCTGGAGTATTAGCCTGGGTTTTGACGAGCAGTACTTC. As protein: CAWSISLGFDEQYF. Combining the CDR3 with reference TRBV30 and TRBJ2-7 gives the whole variable domain SQTIHQWPATLVQPVGSPLSLECTVEGTSNPNLYWYRQAAGRGLQLLFYSVGIGQISSEVPQNLSASRPQDRQFILSSKKLLLSDSGFYLCAWSISLGFDEQYFGPGTRLTVT.

This chain connects TRBV7-8 to TRBJ1-5; no clear D. V was shortened by 7 bases and J by 4 bases, with 17 bases between the two germline ends. Germline CDR1 is SGHVS and CDR2 is FQNEAQ. This CDR3 has 15 amino acids. DNA of the CDR3: TGTGCCAGCACCTTGGTTCCGGGAGGGAATCAGCCCCAGCATTTT. Its protein is CASTLVPGGNQPQHF.

The table lists this clone with a few counts. The V and J genes are TRBV5-1 and TRBJ1-6; a possible D gene is TRBD1 (6 bases). The CDR3 has 14 amino acids. Germline-derived CDR1 and CDR2 are SGHRS and YFSETQ. Trimming took 4 bases from V and 12 from J, leaving 17 bases between them. The CDR3 nucleotides read TGCGCCAGCAGCACTGGACAGAACAGTCTACCCCTCCACTTT. This sequence encodes CASSTGQNSLPLHF.

In nucleotides, the CDR3 is TGCAGCGTTGAAGATGGGCTAGCGGGGGTGTACAATGAGCAGTTCTTC. Protein product: CSVEDGLAGVYNEQFF. This chain uses TRBV29-1 with TRBJ2-1; TRBD2 matches 10 bases. Germline V gives CDR1 SQVTM, CDR2 ANQGSEA. Germline trimming cut 0 bases from V and 4 bases from J; bases unmatched to any gene: 6. This CDR3 spans 16 amino acids.

The V gene is TRBV5-4, the J gene TRBJ2-3; the match to TRBD2 covers 9 bases. CDR3 size: 15 residues. The germline V gene has CDR1 SGHNT and CDR2 YYREEE (reference sequence). The ends lost 4 bases at V and 6 bases at J; junction bases unmatched: 9. CDR3 residues: CASSNRAGGRDTQYF. In DNA form, the CDR3 reads TGTGCCAGCAGCAACCGAGCGGGGGGTCGGGATACGCAGTATTTT.

This clone was recorded a few times. The rearrangement joins TRBV4-3 to TRBJ1-1, with D perhaps TRBD1 (6 bases). The V gene lost 4 bases and the J gene lost 2 bases, with 8 bases spanning the gap. Germline V gene data show CDR1 as LGHNA and CDR2 as YSLEER. CDR3 length: 13 amino acids. Here the CDR3 DNA reads TGCGCCAGCAGCCGGACAGTTAACACTGAAGCTTTCTTT. This gives the protein CASSRTVNTEAFF.

The chain recombines TRBV19 with TRBJ2-2; 8 nucleotides match TRBD2. CDR1 and CDR2 from the germline V gene are LNHDA and SQIVND (reference sequence). The junction had 14 bases not matched to a gene; V was cut back by 8 bases and J by 9 bases. CDR3 length: 15 residues. CDR3 DNA: TGTGCCAGTCGACTAAGCGGGGGCCGTCCCAGGGAGCTGTTTTTT. Protein product: CASRLSGGRPRELFF.

The chain recombines TRBV9 with TRBJ2-3; possible D gene TRBD2, 7 bases. The V gene's germline CDR1 is SGDLS and CDR2 YYNGEE. V dropped 1 base and J dropped 3 bases, with 12 bases sitting between them. The CDR3 has 15 residues. Written as DNA, the CDR3 is TGTGCCAGCAGCGTATACGGGGGGCTTACAGATACGCAGTATTTT. It codes for CASSVYGGLTDTQYF. The variable domain in full, with the rest retrieved from reference TRBV9 and TRBJ2-3, is DSGVTQTPKHLITATGQRVTLRCSPRSGDLSVYWYQQSLDQGLQFLIQYYNGEERAKGNILERFSAQQFPDLHSELNLSSLELGDSALYFCASSVYGGLTDTQYFGPGTRLTVL.

In DNA form, the CDR3 reads TGTGCCTGGAGTAGCGGGGACACAAGCAATCAGCCCCAGCATTTT. Translated: CAWSSGDTSNQPQHF. The chain couples TRBV30 to TRBJ1-5, with D perhaps matching TRBD1 (6 bases). The V gene's germline CDR1 is GTSNPN and CDR2 SVGIG (reference sequence). The V gene lost 2 bases and the J gene lost 1 base, with 12 bases spanning the gap. The CDR3 length is 15 residues.

Written as DNA, the CDR3 is TGTGCCAGCAGTGCATGGACAGTCAGCAATCAGCCCCAGCATTTT. Translated, it gives CASSAWTVSNQPQHF. The rearrangement uses TRBV6-1 and TRBJ1-5; D may be TRBD1 (6 bases). The CDR3 has 15 amino acids. The V and J ends lost 4 bases and 1 base respectively, with 11 bases between them. Looked up from germline, CDR1 is MNHNS and CDR2 is SASEGT.

This chain connects TRBV7-4 to TRBJ1-5, with D possibly TRBD1 on 6 matching bases. Trimming shortened V by 3 bases and J by 4 bases, and 16 bases separated the two germline ends. Per the germline V gene, CDR1 is SGHVT and CDR2 is SQSDAQ. This CDR3 is built from 16 residues. CDR3 coding DNA: TGTGCCAGCAGCTTTGGACAGCCTAAATTTAATCAGCCCCAGCATTTT. As protein: CASSFGQPKFNQPQHF.